The rows below give T cell receptor beta chains drawn from one sample of a study of blood T cell repertoires in COVID-19. The protocol was immunoSEQ multiplex PCR, while the TCRdb copy is restricted to in-frame clones and leaves out a portion. The table lists some 250,000 clones, around 85% of them singletons, with roughly 12% in the top ten. The source material was peripheral blood. Receptor source: a woman in her twenties or thirties with COVID-19, enrolled during active disease. Both conserved end residues are part of each CDR3. Each record gives: clone size, J gene, D gene, V gene, CDR3 protein, CDR3 DNA. A D gene is named only where the DNA matches it firmly. Rows give clone size only sometimes, using once, few, many, or a class for an expanded clone.

clone_size: -
j_call: TRBJ2-1
d_call: -
v_call: TRBV28
cdr3_aa: CASSLTPGTPNEQFF
cdr3_nt: TGTGCCAGCAGTTTAACGCCTGGGACTCCCAATGAGCAGTTCTTC

clone_size: -
j_call: TRBJ2-1
d_call: -
v_call: TRBV6-6
cdr3_aa: CASSYSHRGGHEQFF
cdr3_nt: TGTGCCAGCAGTTACTCGCACAGGGGAGGCCATGAGCAGTTCTTC

clone_size: few
j_call: TRBJ2-5
d_call: TRBD2
v_call: TRBV3-1/TRBV3-2
cdr3_aa: CASSQPLTSGETQYF
cdr3_nt: TGTGCCAGCAGCCAACCCTTGACTAGCGGAGAGACCCAGTACTTC

clone_size: -
j_call: TRBJ2-2
d_call: TRBD2
v_call: TRBV24-1
cdr3_aa: CATSGGAGELFF
cdr3_nt: TGTGCCACTAGCGGGGGGGCCGGGGAGCTGTTTTTT

clone_size: -
j_call: TRBJ2-3
d_call: -
v_call: TRBV29-1
cdr3_aa: CSVAFTGGRGTQYF
cdr3_nt: TGCAGCGTTGCCTTTACCGGGGGTAGGGGTACGCAGTATTTT

clone_size: -
j_call: TRBJ2-1
d_call: TRBD1
v_call: TRBV7-2
cdr3_aa: CASSSRDRAINEQFF
cdr3_nt: TGTGCCAGCAGCTCAAGGGACAGGGCAATTAATGAGCAGTTCTTC

clone_size: -
j_call: TRBJ2-7
d_call: -
v_call: TRBV12-3/TRBV12-4
cdr3_aa: CASSSPVTYEQYF
cdr3_nt: TGTGCCAGCAGTTCGCCGGTTACCTACGAGCAGTACTTC

clone_size: -
j_call: TRBJ1-5
d_call: -
v_call: TRBV19
cdr3_aa: CASSGGAEYSNQPQHF
cdr3_nt: TGTGCCAGTAGTGGCGGGGCAGAGTATAGCAATCAGCCCCAGCATTTT

clone_size: -
j_call: TRBJ1-4
d_call: -
v_call: TRBV6-5
cdr3_aa: CASSSLGVNEKLFF
cdr3_nt: TGTGCCAGCAGCAGCCTGGGAGTTAATGAAAAACTGTTTTTT

clone_size: -
j_call: TRBJ1-5
d_call: TRBD1
v_call: TRBV6-6
cdr3_aa: CASKGTGDEPQHF
cdr3_nt: TGTGCCAGCAAGGGAACAGGGGATGAGCCCCAGCATTTT

clone_size: -
j_call: TRBJ1-5
d_call: -
v_call: TRBV5-5
cdr3_aa: CASSLEQPYSNQPQHF
cdr3_nt: TGTGCCAGCAGCTTGGAACAGCCTTATAGCAATCAGCCCCAGCATTTT

clone_size: -
j_call: TRBJ2-7
d_call: -
v_call: TRBV6-5
cdr3_aa: CASSKRRAPYEQYF
cdr3_nt: TGTGCCAGCAGTAAACGGCGGGCGCCCTACGAGCAGTACTTC

clone_size: -
j_call: TRBJ1-1
d_call: TRBD1
v_call: TRBV5-1
cdr3_aa: CASSRQGTNTEAFF
cdr3_nt: TGCGCCAGCAGCCGACAGGGAACGAACACTGAAGCTTTCTTT

clone_size: -
j_call: TRBJ2-1
d_call: TRBD2
v_call: TRBV2
cdr3_aa: CASSERLAGDNEQFF
cdr3_nt: TGTGCCAGCAGTGAGAGGCTAGCGGGGGACAATGAGCAGTTCTTC

clone_size: -
j_call: TRBJ2-7
d_call: -
v_call: TRBV5-5
cdr3_aa: CASSGQTGRLDYEQYF
cdr3_nt: TGTGCCAGCAGCGGGCAGACAGGGAGGTTGGACTACGAGCAGTACTTC

clone_size: -
j_call: TRBJ2-1
d_call: TRBD1
v_call: TRBV29-1
cdr3_aa: CSVRIQGADNEQFF
cdr3_nt: TGCAGCGTCCGTATCCAGGGGGCGGACAATGAGCAGTTCTTC

clone_size: -
j_call: TRBJ2-7
d_call: -
v_call: TRBV5-6
cdr3_aa: CASSSLTDQTYEQYF
cdr3_nt: TGTGCCAGCAGCTCTCTGACAGACCAAACCTACGAGCAGTACTTC

clone_size: -
j_call: TRBJ2-1
d_call: TRBD1
v_call: TRBV19
cdr3_aa: CASRKDRWINEQFF
cdr3_nt: TGTGCCAGTCGAAAGGACAGGTGGATCAATGAGCAGTTCTTC

clone_size: -
j_call: TRBJ2-7
d_call: TRBD2
v_call: TRBV29-1
cdr3_aa: CSALAETYEQYF
cdr3_nt: TGCAGCGCCCTAGCGGAGACCTACGAGCAGTACTTC

clone_size: -
j_call: TRBJ2-1
d_call: TRBD2
v_call: TRBV19
cdr3_aa: CASSGGASYNEQFF
cdr3_nt: TGTGCCAGTAGCGGGGGGGCATCCTACAATGAGCAGTTCTTC

clone_size: -
j_call: TRBJ1-4
d_call: -
v_call: TRBV4-1
cdr3_aa: CASSQGRGGKATNEKLFF
cdr3_nt: TGCGCCAGCAGCCAAGGTCGAGGGGGTAAGGCAACTAATGAAAAACTGTTTTTT

clone_size: -
j_call: TRBJ1-2
d_call: -
v_call: TRBV18
cdr3_aa: CASSIPAPLGDYGYTF
cdr3_nt: TGTGCCAGCTCGATTCCGGCGCCCCTCGGAGACTATGGCTACACCTTC

clone_size: -
j_call: TRBJ2-1
d_call: TRBD2
v_call: TRBV19
cdr3_aa: CASTPGASGYNEQFF
cdr3_nt: TGTGCCAGCACCCCTGGGGCTAGCGGCTACAATGAGCAGTTCTTC

clone_size: -
j_call: TRBJ2-1
d_call: -
v_call: TRBV14
cdr3_aa: CASSQDLFYNEQFF
cdr3_nt: TGTGCCAGCAGCCAAGATCTCTTTTACAATGAGCAGTTCTTC

clone_size: -
j_call: TRBJ2-3
d_call: TRBD2
v_call: TRBV28
cdr3_aa: CASSYGGAGTDTQYF
cdr3_nt: TGTGCCAGCAGTTACGGGGGGGCTGGCACAGATACGCAGTATTTT

clone_size: -
j_call: TRBJ2-6
d_call: -
v_call: TRBV13
cdr3_aa: CASGWGPGANVLTF
cdr3_nt: TGTGCCAGTGGTTGGGGGCCTGGGGCCAACGTCCTGACTTTC

clone_size: -
j_call: TRBJ2-7
d_call: TRBD2
v_call: TRBV2
cdr3_aa: CASRGTSSYEQYF
cdr3_nt: TGTGCCAGCAGGGGGACTAGCTCCTACGAGCAGTACTTC

clone_size: once
j_call: TRBJ1-2
d_call: -
v_call: TRBV10-3
cdr3_aa: CAISERGGNDGYTF
cdr3_nt: TGTGCCATCAGTGAGAGGGGCGGAAACGATGGCTACACCTTC

clone_size: -
j_call: TRBJ2-3
d_call: -
v_call: TRBV2
cdr3_aa: CASSSHTDTQYF
cdr3_nt: TGTGCCAGCAGTTCCCACACAGATACGCAGTATTTT

clone_size: -
j_call: TRBJ2-1
d_call: -
v_call: TRBV6-2/TRBV6-3
cdr3_aa: CASSYSRAGWFF
cdr3_nt: TGTGCCAGCAGTTACTCAAGGGCAGGGTGGTTCTTC

clone_size: -
j_call: TRBJ2-2
d_call: -
v_call: TRBV10-1
cdr3_aa: CASSEPVGGAYTGELFF
cdr3_nt: TGCGCCAGCAGTGAGCCTGTGGGGGGGGCCTACACCGGGGAGCTGTTTTTT

clone_size: -
j_call: TRBJ1-1
d_call: -
v_call: TRBV11-2
cdr3_aa: CASSLYGGRGTEAFF
cdr3_nt: TGTGCCAGCAGCTTATACGGGGGGCGGGGCACTGAAGCTTTCTTT

clone_size: -
j_call: TRBJ2-2
d_call: TRBD1
v_call: TRBV5-4
cdr3_aa: CASSATGTVNTGELFF
cdr3_nt: TGTGCCAGCAGCGCTACCGGGACAGTCAACACCGGGGAGCTGTTTTTT

clone_size: -
j_call: TRBJ2-7
d_call: TRBD1
v_call: TRBV11-2
cdr3_aa: CASSFGQAYEQYF
cdr3_nt: TGTGCCAGCAGCTTCGGACAGGCTTACGAGCAGTACTTC

clone_size: once
j_call: TRBJ1-3
d_call: -
v_call: TRBV18
cdr3_aa: CASSPMLGVSGNTIYF
cdr3_nt: TGTGCCAGCTCACCGATGCTAGGGGTATCGGGAAACACCATATATTTT

clone_size: -
j_call: TRBJ2-1
d_call: -
v_call: TRBV6-4
cdr3_aa: CASSDSRGHSNEQFF
cdr3_nt: TGTGCCAGCAGTGACTCGCGGGGGCATTCGAATGAGCAGTTCTTC

clone_size: -
j_call: TRBJ2-3
d_call: TRBD2
v_call: TRBV5-1
cdr3_aa: CASSFYGSGGAADTQYF
cdr3_nt: TGCGCCAGCAGCTTTTATGGGAGCGGGGGGGCCGCAGATACGCAGTATTTT